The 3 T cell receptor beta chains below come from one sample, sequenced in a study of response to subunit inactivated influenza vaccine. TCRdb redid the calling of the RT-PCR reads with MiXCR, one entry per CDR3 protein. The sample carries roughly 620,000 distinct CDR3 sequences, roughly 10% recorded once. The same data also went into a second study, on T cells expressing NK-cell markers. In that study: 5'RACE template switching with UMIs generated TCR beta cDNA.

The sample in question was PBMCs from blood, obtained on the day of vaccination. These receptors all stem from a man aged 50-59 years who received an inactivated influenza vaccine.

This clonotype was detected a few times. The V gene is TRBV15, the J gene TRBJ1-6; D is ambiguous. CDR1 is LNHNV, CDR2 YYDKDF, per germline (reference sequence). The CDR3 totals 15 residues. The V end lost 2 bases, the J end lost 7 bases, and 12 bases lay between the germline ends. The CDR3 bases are TGTGCCACCAGCAGAAGCGGAGGGCTAAATTCACCCCTCCACTTT. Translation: CATSRSGGLNSPLHF.

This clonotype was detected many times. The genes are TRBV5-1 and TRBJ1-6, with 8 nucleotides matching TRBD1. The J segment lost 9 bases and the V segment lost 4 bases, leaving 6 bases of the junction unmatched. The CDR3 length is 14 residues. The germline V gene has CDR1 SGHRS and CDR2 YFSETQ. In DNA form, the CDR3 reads TGCGCCAGCAGCCATGGACAGGGAGGTTCACCCCTCCACTTT. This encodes CASSHGQGGSPLHF.

This chain's CDR3 is CASSGRRDPFSYEQYF. As DNA, the CDR3 is TGTGCCAGCAGTGGCCGCAGGGATCCCTTTTCGTACGAGCAGTACTTC. This chain connects TRBV6-1 to TRBJ2-7, with D possibly TRBD1 on 5 matching bases. The CDR3 length is 16 residues. Between the trimmed V and J ends, which lost 4 bases and 4 bases, there was a span of 20 bases. Germline V gene sequence: CDR1 MNHNS, CDR2 SASEGT.